Below are 29 T cell receptor beta chains sequenced from a single sample in a study of CD8 T cells in ankylosing spondylitis. TCRdb used MiXCR to reprocess the 5' RACE reads, holding one entry per CDR3 protein. The sample holds 150,000 or so distinct CDR3 sequences; roughly 10% are singletons and the top ten take just under 30%. The sequencing sample was made of blood, either unsorted or a sorted T cell fraction (not recorded which). The source is a male donor with ankylosing spondylitis or in good health (not recorded which).

Turning to this clonotype: Being one base from a much bigger clone, this may be a read error. This chain connects TRBV5-1 to TRBJ2-7; D might be TRBD1 or TRBD2, each matching 5 bases. This CDR3 is built from 17 residues. Germline V gives CDR1 SGHRS, CDR2 YFSETQ. With 1 base removed from V and 2 bases from J, the gap between germline ends came to 19 bases. The CDR3: CASSLSDFRDETYEQYF. The CDR3 coding sequence is TGCGCCAGCAGCTTGTCGGACTTCAGGGATGAAACCTACGAGCAGTACTTC.

This clonotype was counted many times. The J gene is TRBJ1-2, the V gene TRBV29-1; possible D gene TRBD1, 6 bases. From germline, CDR1 is SQVTM and CDR2 ANQGSEA. This CDR3 contains 12 residues. Trimming removed 4 bases from V and 3 bases from J, with 9 bases in between. The CDR3 is CSVAPGDYGYTF. CDR3 nucleotide sequence: TGCAGCGTTGCGCCAGGGGACTATGGCTACACCTTC.

Ten or more counts support this clonotype. The gene calls are TRBV20-1 and TRBJ2-7; TRBD1 matches 9 bases. With 8 bases clipped from V and 1 base from J, the junction kept 9 bases outside the gene matches. The CDR3 is 14 residues long. CDR1 is DFQATT, CDR2 SNEGSKA, per germline (reference sequence). Here the CDR3 DNA reads TGCAGTCTAACCGAGGGACAGGGATCCTACGAGCAGTACTTC. It specifies CSLTEGQGSYEQYF.

Only a few counts were recorded for this clonotype. CDR3 nucleotide sequence: TGTGCCAGCAGCTCCGAGGTCACCCTCAGTTTTCTGAACACTGAAGCTTTCTTT. It specifies CASSSEVTLSFLNTEAFF. This sequence joins TRBV11-2 and TRBJ1-1; D gene uncertain. V was shortened by 4 bases and J by 0 bases, with 21 bases between the two germline ends. Germline CDR1 SGHAT, CDR2 FQNNGV. This CDR3 comprises 18 residues.

Only one count was recorded for this clonotype. One base away lies a much larger clone, so this may be a sequencing read error. In DNA form, the CDR3 reads TGTGCCAGCAGCTTCGATCATGGCGTCTACACCTTC. Residues: CASSFDHGVYTF. The chain couples TRBV7-2 to TRBJ1-2; D gene unclear. This CDR3 comprises 12 residues. Germline loops: CDR1 SGHTA, CDR2 FQGNSA. V dropped 3 bases and J dropped 10 bases, with 12 bases sitting between them.

The V and J genes are TRBV5-4 and TRBJ2-1; D might be TRBD1 or TRBD2, each matching 5 bases. The CDR3 has 15 residues. CDR1 and CDR2 from the germline V gene are SGHNT and YYREEE (reference sequence). V gave up 2 bases and J gave up 6 bases, with 15 bases separating them. CDR3 sequence (DNA): TGTGCCAGCAGCTTCCCAGGAGCAGGGAGCAATGAGCAGTTCTTC. This codes for CASSFPGAGSNEQFF. The full variable domain, in which reference TRBV5-4 and TRBJ2-1 provide the parts outside the CDR3, is ETGVTQSPTHLIKTRGQQVTLRCSSQSGHNTVSWYQQALGQGPQFIFQYYREEENGRGNFPPRFSGLQFPNYSSELNVNALELDDSALYLCASSFPGAGSNEQFFGPGTRLTVL.

Of note for this clonotype: This may arise from a read error, as a much more abundant clone is one base away. The V gene is TRBV7-8, the J gene TRBJ2-1, with 8 bases identical to TRBD2. CDR3 length: 15 residues. Germline CDR1 and CDR2: SGHVS and FQNEAQ. Trimming took 0 bases from V and 9 from J; bases not matched to a gene: 7. As DNA, the CDR3 is TGTGCCAGCAGCTTAGCGGGACTAGAAAACACTGAGCAGTTCTTC. The encoded protein is CASSLAGLENTEQFF. Full variable domain (rest looked up from reference TRBV7-8 and TRBJ2-1): GAGVSQSPRYKVAKRGQDVALRCDPISGHVSLFWYQQALGQGPEFLTYFQNEAQLDKSGLPSDRFFAERPEGSVSTLKIQRTQQEDSAVYLCASSLAGLENTEQFFGPGTRLTVL.

V gene TRBV7-2 combines with J gene TRBJ2-7, with 7 bases aligning to TRBD1. Per the germline V gene, CDR1 is SGHTA and CDR2 is FQGNSA. This CDR3 region has 14 residues. V was clipped by 3 bases and J by 6 bases; unmatched bases: 8. The CDR3, as DNA: TGTGCCAGCAGCTTTCCCGGGACAGAGCTCGAGCAGTACTTC. Its translation is CASSFPGTELEQYF. The complete variable domain, with remaining parts taken from reference TRBV7-2 and TRBJ2-7, reads GAGVSQSPSNKVTEKGKDVELRCDPISGHTALYWYRQSLGQGLEFLIYFQGNSAPDKSGLPSDRFSAERTGGSVSTLTIQRTQQEDSAVYLCASSFPGTELEQYFGPGTRLTVT.

This clonotype was found many times. This chain connects TRBV5-1 to TRBJ2-4; D remains unclear. The V and J ends lost 0 bases and 7 bases respectively, with 8 bases between them. The CDR3 totals 13 residues. Per the germline V gene, CDR1 is SGHRS and CDR2 is YFSETQ. The CDR3 DNA follows: TGCGCCAGCAGCTTGGCACCGAATAACATTCAGTACTTC. Encoded protein: CASSLAPNNIQYF. Together with reference TRBV5-1 and TRBJ2-4, the CDR3 gives the full variable domain: KAGVTQTPRYLIKTRGQQVTLSCSPISGHRSVSWYQQTPGQGLQFLFEYFSETQRNKGNFPGRFSGRQFSNSRSEMNVSTLELGDSALYLCASSLAPNNIQYFGAGTRLSVL.

This clonotype was counted ten times or more. CDR3 nucleotide sequence: TGTGCCAGCAGCTACGGACAGGGCGCCGGGGAGCTGTTTTTT. It specifies CASSYGQGAGELFF. The V call is TRBV28, the J call TRBJ2-2, with 8 bases identical to TRBD1. After removal of 6 bases from V and 6 bases from J, the junction contained 6 bases not matched to a gene. The germline V gene has CDR1 MDHEN and CDR2 SYDVKM. The CDR3 totals 14 residues.

This clonotype was detected many times. The V gene is TRBV12-3 or TRBV12-4, the J gene TRBJ2-2; D is undetermined. Between the trimmed V and J ends, which lost 5 bases and 1 base, there was a span of 8 bases. The CDR3 covers 14 residues. The CDR3 region is CASSVLGNTGELFF. CDR3 DNA sequence: TGTGCCAGCAGTGTCCTGGGGAACACCGGGGAGCTGTTTTTT.

In its sample, this clonotype was seen a few times. The chain combines TRBV6-5 with TRBJ2-1; 9 nucleotides line up with TRBD2. CDR1 and CDR2 (germline): MNHEY, SVGAGI. The CDR3 is made up of 16 amino acids. Trimming at V came to 4 bases and at J to 6 bases, leaving 10 bases not matched to a gene. The CDR3 nucleotides read TGTGCCAGCAGTTCGAGGCGGGAGGGAGTTAGCAATGAGCAGTTCTTC. The encoded protein is CASSSRREGVSNEQFF.

As regards this clonotype: A much bigger clone sits one base away, suggesting this may be a read error. The chain couples TRBV20-1 to TRBJ1-4, with 9 bases lining up with TRBD1. This CDR3 comprises 14 residues. Germline V lookup: CDR1 DFQATT, CDR2 SNEGSKA (reference sequence). With V trimmed by 2 bases and J by 5 bases, 3 bases remained unmatched. This chain's CDR3 is CSARSGTGNEKLFF. In nucleotides, the CDR3 is TGCAGTGCTAGATCCGGGACAGGGAATGAAAAACTGTTTTTT.

In this sample, this clonotype turned up many times. The chain employs TRBV6-5 and TRBJ2-7, with a possible D match to TRBD1 (5 bases). Germline CDR1 MNHEY, CDR2 SVGAGI. Trimming stripped 4 bases from V and 2 bases from J, with 12 bases between. The CDR3 covers 14 residues. The CDR3 sequence is CASSLTTDTYEQYF. Written as DNA, the CDR3 is TGTGCCAGCAGTTTAACGACAGATACCTACGAGCAGTACTTC.

This clonotype was seen at least ten times. The chain recombines TRBV5-6 with TRBJ2-1; D gene ambiguous. The CDR3 contains 13 residues. The ends were cut back, 7 bases at V and 1 base at J, with 9 bases in the middle. Germline V gene sequence: CDR1 SGHDT, CDR2 YYEEEE. CDR3 in DNA: TGTGCCAGCCAGCCGGCGTCCTACAATGAGCAGTTCTTC. Amino acid sequence: CASQPASYNEQFF.

The chain is built from TRBV28 and TRBJ1-3, with a possible D match to TRBD1 (5 bases). This CDR3 region has 15 residues. Trimming stripped 6 bases from V and 0 bases from J, with 12 bases between. Per germline, CDR1 MDHEN and CDR2 SYDVKM. The CDR3, as DNA: TGTGCCAGCAGCAGGGTGTTTTCCTCTGGAAACACCATATATTTT. This sequence encodes CASSRVFSSGNTIYF. Full variable domain (remainder filled in from reference TRBV28 and TRBJ1-3): DVKVTQSSRYLVKRTGEKVFLECVQDMDHENMFWYRQDPGLGLRLIYFSYDVKMKEKGDIPEGYSVSREKKERFSLILESASTNQTSMYLCASSRVFSSGNTIYFGEGSWLTVV.

This clonotype was observed many times. The genes are TRBV5-1 and TRBJ2-7; D call uncertain. Trimming took 0 bases from V and 7 from J, leaving 14 bases between them. This CDR3 contains 14 residues. Germline loops: CDR1 SGHRS, CDR2 YFSETQ. CDR3 nucleotide sequence: TGCGCCAGCAGCTTGGAAACTCCTAGGCAGGAGCAGTACTTC. Amino acid sequence: CASSLETPRQEQYF.

This chain joins TRBV29-1 and TRBJ1-2, with 10 bases lining up with TRBD1. The CDR3 runs to 14 residues. Germline V gene data show CDR1 as SQVTM and CDR2 as ANQGSEA. The trim removed 6 bases at V and 4 bases at J, leaving 8 bases unmatched. CDR3 sequence (DNA): TGCAGCGTGGCTCCAAGGACAGGGGGCTATGGCTACACCTTC. Its protein product is CSVAPRTGGYGYTF.

The chain couples TRBV5-1 to TRBJ1-2; D call uncertain. CDR1 is SGHRS, CDR2 YFSETQ, per germline. The CDR3 runs 14 residues. V was shortened by 0 bases and J by 0 bases, with 6 bases between the two germline ends. DNA of the CDR3: TGCGCCAGCAGCTTGGAGGGCTCTAACTATGGCTACACCTTC. Its protein product is CASSLEGSNYGYTF.

This clonotype was seen ten or more times. For the CDR3, the DNA is TGCGCCAGCAGCTTGGGGGACAACTCCTACGAGCAGTACTTC. Protein sequence: CASSLGDNSYEQYF. This chain joins TRBV5-1 and TRBJ2-7; possible D gene TRBD1, 6 bases. V dropped 0 bases and J dropped 0 bases, with 7 bases sitting between them. CDR3 length: 14 residues. Germline CDR1 reads SGHRS; CDR2 reads YFSETQ.

This clonotype was recorded at least ten times. V usage is TRBV5-1 and J usage is TRBJ1-2; D is perhaps TRBD1 (5 bases). CDR1 is SGHRS and CDR2 is YFSETQ in the germline V gene. CDR3 length: 13 amino acids. Trimming cost V 2 bases and J 10 bases, with 15 bases left between them. CDR3 coding DNA: TGCGCCAGCAGCTTAGATAGGGGCCGTATCTACACCTTC. Translation: CASSLDRGRIYTF.

The table lists this clonotype with many counts. V and J are TRBV5-1 and TRBJ2-7, with 7 nucleotides matching TRBD2. Trimming removed 4 bases from V and 5 bases from J; junction bases left unmatched: 9. Germline CDR1 SGHRS, CDR2 YFSETQ. CDR3 length equals 14 residues. The CDR3 DNA is TGCGCCAGCAGCATTGCCGGGACTATCGACGAGCAGTACTTC. Translating gives CASSIAGTIDEQYF.

This clonotype was seen more than once but under ten times. CDR3 nucleotide sequence: TGCAGTGCTAGACAGGGAACTGGCTACACCTTC. It codes for CSARQGTGYTF. V gene TRBV20-1 combines with J gene TRBJ1-2, with D perhaps TRBD1 (5 bases). The CDR3 consists of 11 residues. The V gene lost 2 bases and the J gene lost 7 bases, with 8 bases spanning the gap. Germline V gene sequence: CDR1 DFQATT, CDR2 SNEGSKA (reference sequence).

This chain connects TRBV7-2 to TRBJ2-1; TRBD2 matches 12 bases. The CDR3 covers 18 residues. In germline, CDR1 is SGHTA, CDR2 FQGNSA. Germline trimming cut 3 bases from V and 7 bases from J; bases unmatched to any gene: 13. CDR3 nucleotides: TGTGCCAGCAGCTTCTCGAACCGACTAGCGGGAGAAGATAATGAGCAGTTCTTC. Residues: CASSFSNRLAGEDNEQFF.

This clonotype was picked up many times. This chain connects TRBV5-1 to TRBJ2-7; TRBD1 aligns across 8 bases. With 4 bases clipped from V and 4 bases from J, the junction kept 7 bases outside the gene matches. The CDR3 covers 14 residues. Germline values: CDR1 SGHRS, CDR2 YFSETQ. For the CDR3, the DNA is TGCGCCAGCAGCCTCGGACAGGGTGGTTACGAGCAGTACTTC. It encodes CASSLGQGGYEQYF.

Ten or more counts support this clonotype. The gene calls are TRBV18 and TRBJ1-5; D uncertain. Looked up from germline, CDR1 is KGHSH and CDR2 is LQKENI. V lost 5 bases, J lost 7 bases, and 15 bases lay in between. This CDR3 spans 14 amino acids. This CDR3 is CASSSHLGQQPQHF. Written as DNA, the CDR3 is TGTGCCAGCTCATCCCACTTGGGTCAGCAGCCCCAGCATTTT.

On this clonotype itself: It may be a read error: a sequence one base away is much more abundant. The genes are TRBV3-1 and TRBJ1-6, with 10 bases identical to TRBD1. The CDR3 spans 17 residues. The junction had 12 bases not matched to a gene; V was cut back by 7 bases and J by 6 bases. CDR1 is LGHDT and CDR2 is YNNKEL in the germline V gene (reference sequence). CDR3 protein: CASTPITGQGINSPLHF. CDR3 DNA sequence: TGTGCCAGCACCCCGATAACGGGACAGGGGATTAATTCACCCCTCCACTTT.

This clonotype has more than one count but fewer than ten. V and J are TRBV19 and TRBJ2-2; D perhaps matches TRBD2 (5 bases). The V end was cut by 10 bases, the J end by 8 bases, with 14 bases between. In germline, CDR1 is LNHDA, CDR2 SQIVND (reference sequence). This CDR3 is 12 amino acids long. The CDR3 loop reads CATRPTGGELFF. In DNA, the CDR3 is TGTGCCACCCGTCCCACGGGAGGGGAGCTGTTTTTT.

This clonotype came up a few times. The rearrangement joins TRBV6-1 to TRBJ1-5; D remains ambiguous. The CDR3 is 14 residues long. Germline assignment: CDR1 MNHNS and CDR2 SASEGT. V was pared by 7 bases and J by 2 bases, with 12 bases between. The CDR3 coding sequence is TGTGCCAGCACCAACGCCGGGGGCAATCAGCCCCAGCATTTT. Amino acids: CASTNAGGNQPQHF.